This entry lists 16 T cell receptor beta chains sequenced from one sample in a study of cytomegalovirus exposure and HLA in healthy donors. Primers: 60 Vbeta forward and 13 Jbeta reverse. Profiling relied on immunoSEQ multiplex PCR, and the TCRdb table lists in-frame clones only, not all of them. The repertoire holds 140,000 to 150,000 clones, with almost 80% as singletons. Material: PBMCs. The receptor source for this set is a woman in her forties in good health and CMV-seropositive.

Here the CDR3 DNA reads TGTGCAAGTCGTCGACAGGGCGACTACGAGCAGTACTTC. Its translation is CASRRQGDYEQYF. The V gene is TRBV12-2, the J gene TRBJ2-7; whether TRBD1, the table's D call, matches the DNA was not checked. TRBV12-2 is reported as a pseudogene. This CDR3 spans 13 amino acids.

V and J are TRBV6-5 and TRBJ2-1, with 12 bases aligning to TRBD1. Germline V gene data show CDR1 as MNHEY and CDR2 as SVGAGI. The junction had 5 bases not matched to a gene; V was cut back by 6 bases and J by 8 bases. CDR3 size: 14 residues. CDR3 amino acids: CASSSGTGGYEQFF. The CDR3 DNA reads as TGTGCCAGCAGCTCCGGGACAGGGGGCTATGAGCAGTTCTTC.

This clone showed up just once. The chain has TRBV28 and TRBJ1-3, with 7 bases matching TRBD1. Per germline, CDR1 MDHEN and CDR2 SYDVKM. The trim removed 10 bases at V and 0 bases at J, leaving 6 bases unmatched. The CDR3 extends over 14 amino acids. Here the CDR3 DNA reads TGTGCCACCTACAGGGGTTACTCTGGAAACACCATATATTTT. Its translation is CATYRGYSGNTIYF.

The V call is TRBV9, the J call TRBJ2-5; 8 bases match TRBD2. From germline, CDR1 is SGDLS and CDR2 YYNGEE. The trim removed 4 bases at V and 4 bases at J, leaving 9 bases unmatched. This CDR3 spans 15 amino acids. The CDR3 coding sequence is TGTGCCAGCAGCCTAGGACTAGCAGGAGGAGAGACCCAGTACTTC. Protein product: CASSLGLAGGETQYF. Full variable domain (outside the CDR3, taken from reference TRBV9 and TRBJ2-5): DSGVTQTPKHLITATGQRVTLRCSPRSGDLSVYWYQQSLDQGLQFLIQYYNGEERAKGNILERFSAQQFPDLHSELNLSSLELGDSALYFCASSLGLAGGETQYFGPGTRLLVL.

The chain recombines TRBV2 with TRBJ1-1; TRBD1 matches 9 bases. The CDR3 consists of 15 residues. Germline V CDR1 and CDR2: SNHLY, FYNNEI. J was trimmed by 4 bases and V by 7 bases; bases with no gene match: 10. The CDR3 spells CASTSQGADSTEAFF. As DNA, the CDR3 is TGTGCCAGCACCTCACAGGGGGCGGATAGCACTGAAGCTTTCTTT.

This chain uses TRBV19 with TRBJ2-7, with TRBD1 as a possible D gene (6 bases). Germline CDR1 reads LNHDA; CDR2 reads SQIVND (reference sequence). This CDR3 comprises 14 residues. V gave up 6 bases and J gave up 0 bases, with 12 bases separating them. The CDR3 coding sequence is TGTGCCAGTAGACCGGGACACCACTCCTACGAGCAGTACTTC. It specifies CASRPGHHSYEQYF.

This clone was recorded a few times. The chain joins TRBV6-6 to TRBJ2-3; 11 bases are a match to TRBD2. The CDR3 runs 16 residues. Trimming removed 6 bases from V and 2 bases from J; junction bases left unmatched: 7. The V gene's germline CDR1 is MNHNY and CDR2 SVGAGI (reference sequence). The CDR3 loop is CASRETSGGYTDTQYF. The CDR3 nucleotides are TGTGCCAGCAGGGAAACTAGCGGGGGATACACAGATACGCAGTATTTT.

This CDR3 is CASKRAPGETQYF. CDR3 in DNA: TGTGCCAGCAAAAGAGCGCCCGGGGAGACCCAGTACTTC. The rearrangement uses TRBV2 and TRBJ2-5, with D uncertain. V was clipped by 7 bases and J by 5 bases, with 14 bases between them. The CDR3 runs to 13 residues. Germline V lookup: CDR1 SNHLY, CDR2 FYNNEI.

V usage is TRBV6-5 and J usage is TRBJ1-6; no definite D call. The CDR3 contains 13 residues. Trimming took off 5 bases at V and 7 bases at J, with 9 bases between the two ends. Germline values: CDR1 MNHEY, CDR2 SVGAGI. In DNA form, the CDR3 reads TGTGCCAGCAGTATTACACAGAATTCACCCCTCCACTTT. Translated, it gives CASSITQNSPLHF.

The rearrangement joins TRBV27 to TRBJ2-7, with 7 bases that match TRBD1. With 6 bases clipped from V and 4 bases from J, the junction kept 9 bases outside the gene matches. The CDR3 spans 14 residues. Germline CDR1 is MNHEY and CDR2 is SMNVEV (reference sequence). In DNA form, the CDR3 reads TGTGCCAGCAGAGGGACAGCTGGAGGATACGAGCAGTACTTC. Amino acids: CASRGTAGGYEQYF.

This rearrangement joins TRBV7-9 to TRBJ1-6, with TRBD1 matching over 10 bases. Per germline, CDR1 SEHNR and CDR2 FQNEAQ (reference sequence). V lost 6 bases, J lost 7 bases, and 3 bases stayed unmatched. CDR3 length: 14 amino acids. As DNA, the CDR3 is TGTGCCAGCAGGGGACAGGGGCAAAATTCACCCCTCCACTTT. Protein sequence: CASRGQGQNSPLHF.

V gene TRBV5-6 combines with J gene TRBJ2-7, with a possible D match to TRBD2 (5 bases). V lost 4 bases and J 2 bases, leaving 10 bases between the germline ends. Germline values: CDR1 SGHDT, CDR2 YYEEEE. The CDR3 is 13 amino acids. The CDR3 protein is CASSQLGAYEQYF. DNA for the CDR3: TGTGCCAGCAGCCAATTGGGAGCCTACGAGCAGTACTTC. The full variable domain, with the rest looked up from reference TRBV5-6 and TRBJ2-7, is DAGVTQSPTHLIKTRGQQVTLRCSPKSGHDTVSWYQQALGQGPQFIFQYYEEEERQRGNFPDRFSGHQFPNYSSELNVNALLLGDSALYLCASSQLGAYEQYFGPGTRLTVT.

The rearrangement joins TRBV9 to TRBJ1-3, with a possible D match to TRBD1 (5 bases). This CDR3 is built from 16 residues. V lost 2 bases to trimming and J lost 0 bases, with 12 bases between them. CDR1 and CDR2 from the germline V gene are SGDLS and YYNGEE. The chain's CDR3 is CASSVGTSISGNTIYF. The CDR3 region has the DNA TGTGCCAGCAGCGTCGGGACTTCGATCTCTGGAAACACCATATATTTT.

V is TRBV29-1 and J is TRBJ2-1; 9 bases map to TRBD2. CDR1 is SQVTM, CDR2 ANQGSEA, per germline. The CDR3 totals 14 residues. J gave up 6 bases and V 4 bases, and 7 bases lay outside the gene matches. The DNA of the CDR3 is TGCAGCGTTGGACCGGGACTAGCCCTCAATGAGCAGTTCTTC. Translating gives CSVGPGLALNEQFF.

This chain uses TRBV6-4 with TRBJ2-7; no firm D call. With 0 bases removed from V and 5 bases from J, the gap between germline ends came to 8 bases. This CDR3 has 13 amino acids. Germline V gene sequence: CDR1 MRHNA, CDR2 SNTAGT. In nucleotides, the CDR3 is TGTGCCAGCAGTGACTCTCTATTCGACGAGCAGTACTTC. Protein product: CASSDSLFDEQYF.

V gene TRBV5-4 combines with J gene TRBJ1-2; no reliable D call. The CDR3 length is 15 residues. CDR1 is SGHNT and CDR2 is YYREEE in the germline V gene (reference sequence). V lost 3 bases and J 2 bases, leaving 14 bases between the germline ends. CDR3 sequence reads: CASSSGGAPNYGYTF. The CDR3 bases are TGTGCCAGCAGCTCGGGTGGTGCGCCAAACTATGGCTACACCTTC.